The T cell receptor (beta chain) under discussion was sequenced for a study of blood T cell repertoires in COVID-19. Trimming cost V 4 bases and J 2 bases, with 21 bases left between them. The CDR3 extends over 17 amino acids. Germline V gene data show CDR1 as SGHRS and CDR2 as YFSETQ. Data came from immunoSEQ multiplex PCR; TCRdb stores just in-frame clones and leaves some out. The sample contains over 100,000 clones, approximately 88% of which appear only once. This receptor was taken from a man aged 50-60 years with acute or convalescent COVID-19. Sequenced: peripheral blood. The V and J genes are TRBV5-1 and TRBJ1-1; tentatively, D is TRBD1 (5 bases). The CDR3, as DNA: TGCGCCAGCAGCCGAACGGGTTGGGGCAGGTACAACACTGAAGCTTTCTTT. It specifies CASSRTGWGRYNTEAFF.